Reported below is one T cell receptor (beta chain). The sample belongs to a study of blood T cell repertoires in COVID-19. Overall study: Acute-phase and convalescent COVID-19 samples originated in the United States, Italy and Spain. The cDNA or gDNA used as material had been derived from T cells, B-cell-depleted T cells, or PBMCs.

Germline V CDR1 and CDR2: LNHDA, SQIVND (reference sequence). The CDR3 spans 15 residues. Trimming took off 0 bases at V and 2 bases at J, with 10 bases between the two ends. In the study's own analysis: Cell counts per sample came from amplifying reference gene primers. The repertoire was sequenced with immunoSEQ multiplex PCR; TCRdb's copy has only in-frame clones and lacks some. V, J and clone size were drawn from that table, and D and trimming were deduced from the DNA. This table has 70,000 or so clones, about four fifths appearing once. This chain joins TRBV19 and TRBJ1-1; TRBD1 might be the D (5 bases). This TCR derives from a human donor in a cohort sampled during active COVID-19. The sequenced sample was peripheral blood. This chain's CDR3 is CASSIDQGYNTEAFF. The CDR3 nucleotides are TGTGCCAGTAGTATAGATCAGGGTTACAACACTGAAGCTTTCTTT. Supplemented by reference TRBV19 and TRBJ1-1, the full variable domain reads DGGITQSPKYLFRKEGQNVTLSCEQNLNHDAMYWYRQDPGQGLRLIYYSQIVNDFQKGDIAEGYSVSREKKESFPLTVTSAQKNPTAFYLCASSIDQGYNTEAFFGQGTRLTVV.